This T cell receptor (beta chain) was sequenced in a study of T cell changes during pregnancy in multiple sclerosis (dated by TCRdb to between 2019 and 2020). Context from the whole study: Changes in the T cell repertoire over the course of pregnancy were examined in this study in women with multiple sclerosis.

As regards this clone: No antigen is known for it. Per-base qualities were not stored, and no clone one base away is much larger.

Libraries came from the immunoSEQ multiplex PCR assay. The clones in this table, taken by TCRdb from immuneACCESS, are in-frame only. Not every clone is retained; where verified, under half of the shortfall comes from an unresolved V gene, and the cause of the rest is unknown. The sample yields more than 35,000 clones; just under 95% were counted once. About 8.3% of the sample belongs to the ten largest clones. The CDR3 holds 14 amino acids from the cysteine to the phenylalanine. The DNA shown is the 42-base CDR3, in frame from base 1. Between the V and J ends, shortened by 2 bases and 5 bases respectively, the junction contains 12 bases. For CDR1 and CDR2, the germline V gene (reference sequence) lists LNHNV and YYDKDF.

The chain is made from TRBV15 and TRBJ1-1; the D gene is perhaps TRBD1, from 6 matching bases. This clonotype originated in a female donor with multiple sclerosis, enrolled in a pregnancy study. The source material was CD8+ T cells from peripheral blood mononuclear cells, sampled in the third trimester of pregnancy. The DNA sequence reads TGTGCCACCAGCAGACCCTCGCAGGGGACTGAAGCTTTCTTT. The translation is CATSRPSQGTEAFF.